This record concerns one T cell receptor (beta chain) sequence. These data originate in a study of blood T cell repertoires in COVID-19. The wider study: Sites across the United States, Italy and Spain contributed samples from acute and convalescent COVID-19.

In the authors' workflow: Estimation of nucleated cell counts was performed using reference gene primer amplification. The assay was immunoSEQ multiplex PCR, and TCRdb's table has in-frame clones only and misses some. Clone size and the V and J calls come from that table; the DNA yielded D and trimming. Found here are 200,000 to 300,000 clones, 80% to 85% of them singletons; the top ten hold roughly 4%. This CDR3 is 14 amino acids long. With 6 bases clipped from V and 0 bases from J, the junction kept 4 bases outside the gene matches. Per germline, CDR1 SNHLY and CDR2 FYNNEI. This TCR was sampled from a man aged 60 to 75 with acute or convalescent COVID-19. The V call is TRBV2, the J call TRBJ1-1; TRBD1 matches 7 bases. Sequencing input: peripheral blood. This CDR3 reads CASRHQGVNTEAFF. DNA for the CDR3: TGTGCCAGCAGACACCAGGGGGTGAACACTGAAGCTTTCTTT.